The clone carrying this TCR beta chain was recorded a few times. Its target is unknown. Indicated time point: healthy volunteer bleed at 2 weeks. It was from unfractionated whole blood that total RNA was extracted. Authors' processing steps: A typical sample had 95,638 TCRs, with about 23,224 to 750,000 overall. TCRdb processed the RACE reads anew with MiXCR; each CDR3 protein has one entry. Here the V and J calls rest on TCRdb's processing, not on the authors' analysis. The sample records around 130,000 distinct CDR3 sequences, around 8.2% being singletons. The data were taken from a study of human T cells and chemical hapten exposure. Whole-study context: There were per-sample TCR yield variations, arising mainly from small pooled library volume differences. Findings of the study overall: TCRs at a frequency above 1 in 1000 stayed unchanged with DPC sensitization.

The CDR3 runs 16 residues. V lost 7 bases to trimming and J lost 0 bases, with 17 bases between them. CDR1 and CDR2 from the germline V gene are MNHEY and SVGEGT. The receptor's source is a male donor in good health. Some clones in this sample may be carry-over from other donors' samples. The V and J genes are TRBV6-2 or TRBV6-3 and TRBJ2-3; no clear D gene. Sequencing was carried out using whole blood. CDR3 protein: CASTQRRFRSTDTQYF. The CDR3 DNA reads as TGTGCCAGCACCCAGAGACGGTTCCGGAGCACAGATACGCAGTATTTT.